This T cell receptor (beta chain) was sequenced during a study of cytomegalovirus exposure and HLA in healthy donors. Study-level findings and limits: After further analysis at a later stage, roughly 16,000 TCR beta sequences were associated with HLA alleles at 0.05 false discovery rate. A list of 150 to 200 TCR beta chains associated with cytomegalovirus was given. Some V segments could not be told apart, so they were left out, TRBV6-2 and TRBV6-3 among them. As was reported, the classifier diagnosed cytomegalovirus status with high specificity and sensitivity.

Germline assignment: CDR1 SGHDT and CDR2 YYEEEE. This CDR3 is built from 14 residues. Trimming removed 2 bases from V and 9 bases from J, with 12 bases in between. PCR employed 60 Vbeta and 13 Jbeta primers. Here immunoSEQ multiplex PCR was the method, and the copy in TCRdb shows in-frame clones only, minus some. The sample contains 120,000 to 150,000 clones, 76% of which appear only once. This clone appeared a single time. Antigen specificity is unknown. The sequence was collected from a woman in her forties in good health and CMV-seronegative. The sample taken for sequencing was PBMCs. This chain links TRBV5-6 with TRBJ1-6; D call uncertain. The CDR3 DNA reads as TGTGCCAGCAGCTTTTCGGCCGAGGGTTCACCCCTCCACTTT. It codes for CASSFSAEGSPLHF.